These 19 T cell receptor beta chains share one sample of origin, sequenced in a study of OX40 agonist ivuxolimab in advanced cancers. Repertoires were generated with immunoSEQ multiplex PCR, while TCRdb's copy carries only in-frame clones and drops some. The sample lists about 59,000 clones; almost 95% were seen once. The sequencing used CD4+ or CD8+ T cells sorted from blood, collected in a trial of the OX40 agonist ivuxolimab. These TCRs come from an adult with an advanced solid tumor such as melanoma, head and neck, liver or kidney cancer.

The genes are TRBV5-1 and TRBJ1-2; 8 nucleotides align to TRBD1. With 2 bases clipped from V and 7 bases from J, the junction kept 16 bases outside the gene matches. CDR3 length: 17 amino acids. Germline CDR1 and CDR2: SGHRS and YFSETQ. The CDR3 sequence is CASSFVVKGTGGIGYTF. For the CDR3, the DNA is TGCGCCAGCAGCTTCGTGGTCAAGGGGACAGGAGGGATTGGCTACACCTTC.

The chain recombines TRBV4-2 with TRBJ2-1, with 11 bases fitting TRBD2. Germline V gene data show CDR1 as LGHNA and CDR2 as YNFKEQ. V trimming: 5 bases; J trimming: 4 bases; junction bases outside the gene matches: 7. The CDR3 spans 16 residues. The CDR3, as DNA: TGTGCCAGCAGCACGGCGGTAGCGGGAGGGTACAATGAGCAGTTCTTC. Translating it yields CASSTAVAGGYNEQFF.

The V and J genes are TRBV9 and TRBJ2-3; 11 bases fit TRBD1. V shed 3 bases, J shed 7 bases, and the junction held 7 bases outside the gene matches. The germline gives CDR1 SGDLS, CDR2 YYNGEE. This CDR3 has 15 amino acids. CDR3 residues: CASSGPGQGANTQYF. The CDR3 DNA is TGTGCCAGCAGCGGCCCCGGACAGGGGGCTAATACGCAGTATTTT.

The chain has TRBV28 and TRBJ2-5; 8 bases map to TRBD1. CDR1 is MDHEN and CDR2 is SYDVKM in the germline V gene. Trimming took 5 bases from V and 5 from J; bases not matched to a gene: 10. The CDR3 has 15 amino acids. The CDR3 bases are TGTGCCAGCAGTCGAGGACAGGGCCCTAGGGAGACCCAGTACTTC. Translation gives CASSRGQGPRETQYF.

This clone was counted a single time. This rearrangement joins TRBV27 to TRBJ1-2; D may be TRBD1 (5 bases). This CDR3 contains 13 residues. Trimming removed 5 bases from V and 8 bases from J, with 15 bases in between. Germline values: CDR1 MNHEY, CDR2 SMNVEV (reference sequence). CDR3 DNA sequence: TGTGCCAGCAGTGCGGGACTTACCTGGGGCTACACCTTC. This sequence encodes CASSAGLTWGYTF.

The rearrangement uses TRBV28 and TRBJ2-3; unclear D gene. The CDR3 totals 14 residues. Germline V gene sequence: CDR1 MDHEN, CDR2 SYDVKM. V was clipped by 1 base and J by 6 bases, with 11 bases between them. The CDR3, as DNA: TGTGCCAGCAGTTTATTGACCGGCGCGGATACGCAGTATTTT. Protein product: CASSLLTGADTQYF.

This clone occurred once. This sequence joins TRBV9 and TRBJ2-1, with D unresolved. CDR1 and CDR2 from the germline V gene are SGDLS and YYNGEE. The CDR3 consists of 13 residues. Trimming removed 6 bases at V and 4 bases at J, with 11 bases between. The CDR3 region has the DNA TGTGCCAGCAACGAGGCAGGTTACAATGAGCAGTTCTTC. This encodes CASNEAGYNEQFF.

The chain combines TRBV19 with TRBJ1-1, with unresolved D. V was pared by 7 bases and J by 2 bases, with 11 bases between. The length of the CDR3 is 13 residues. Per germline, CDR1 LNHDA and CDR2 SQIVND (reference sequence). This CDR3 reads CASTWQLNTEAFF. CDR3 coding DNA: TGTGCCAGTACTTGGCAGCTCAACACTGAAGCTTTCTTT. The variable domain in full, completed from reference TRBV19 and TRBJ1-1, reads DGGITQSPKYLFRKEGQNVTLSCEQNLNHDAMYWYRQDPGQGLRLIYYSQIVNDFQKGDIAEGYSVSREKKESFPLTVTSAQKNPTAFYLCASTWQLNTEAFFGQGTRLTVV.

This clone was seen more than once but under ten times. The CDR3 DNA reads TGTGCCAGCAGCTTAGGGAGGGACAGGGAGTGGTACGAGCAGTACTTC. Its protein product is CASSLGRDREWYEQYF. V usage is TRBV7-2 and J usage is TRBJ2-7; 9 nucleotides agree with TRBD1. After removal of 1 base from V and 4 bases from J, the junction contained 8 bases not matched to a gene. This CDR3 has 16 residues. The germline CDR1 and CDR2 sequences are SGHTA and FQGNSA.

This clone showed up just once. The J gene is TRBJ2-7, the V gene TRBV4-3; perhaps TRBD2 as D (5 bases). The V end was cut by 0 bases, the J end by 4 bases, with 10 bases between. In germline, CDR1 is LGHNA, CDR2 YSLEER. The CDR3 sequence is 14 residues long. In DNA, the CDR3 is TGCGCCAGCAGCCAAGAGTGGCTAGCTTACGAGCAGTACTTC. It codes for CASSQEWLAYEQYF.

This rearrangement joins TRBV25-1 to TRBJ2-1, with D possibly being TRBD1 (7 bases). V dropped 5 bases and J dropped 4 bases, with 18 bases sitting between them. The CDR3 length is 16 residues. In germline, CDR1 is MGHDK, CDR2 SYGVNS. This CDR3 is CASSRRGQPLYNEQFF. CDR3 nucleotides: TGTGCCAGCAGTAGGAGGGGACAGCCCTTATACAATGAGCAGTTCTTC.

This chain joins TRBV5-6 and TRBJ1-5; possibly TRBD1 for D (5 bases). V shed 0 bases and J shed 5 bases, with 15 bases lying between them. Germline V gene sequence: CDR1 SGHDT, CDR2 YYEEEE. The CDR3 runs 16 residues. The CDR3 region is CASSLGGRVLDQPQHF. As DNA, the CDR3 is TGTGCCAGCAGCTTGGGAGGCAGGGTTTTGGATCAGCCCCAGCATTTT.

The chain joins TRBV2 to TRBJ2-1, with 10 bases identical to TRBD2. Germline V gene lookup returns CDR1 SNHLY and CDR2 FYNNEI. Germline trimming cut 6 bases from V and 7 bases from J; bases unmatched to any gene: 6. The CDR3 covers 14 residues. CDR3 region: CASRSSGSYNEQFF. CDR3 coding DNA: TGTGCCAGCAGGTCTAGCGGGAGTTATAATGAGCAGTTCTTC.

CDR3 residues: CASSQAGLAGGVETQYF. The CDR3 DNA reads TGTGCCAGCAGCCAAGCGGGACTAGCGGGGGGCGTAGAGACCCAGTACTTC. The chain carries TRBV4-2 and TRBJ2-5; 15 nucleotides match TRBD2. With V trimmed by 1 base and J by 4 bases, 4 bases remained unmatched. This CDR3 has 17 amino acids. The germline V gene has CDR1 LGHNA and CDR2 YNFKEQ.

CDR3 residues: CASSTTSGSPDTQYF. CDR3 coding DNA: TGTGCCAGCAGCACGACTAGCGGGAGCCCAGATACGCAGTATTTT. This chain joins TRBV21-1 and TRBJ2-3; TRBD2 is the table's D call and was not checked against the DNA. TRBV21-1 is a recognized pseudogene. CDR3 length: 15 residues.

The chain recombines TRBV7-8 with TRBJ2-2, with unresolved D. Trimming stripped 1 base from V and 2 bases from J, with 5 bases between. CDR1 and CDR2 from the germline V gene are SGHVS and FQNEAQ. CDR3 size: 14 residues. CDR3 sequence: CASSLGGNTGELFF. CDR3 DNA sequence: TGTGCCAGCAGCTTAGGAGGTAACACCGGGGAGCTGTTTTTT.

CDR3 residues: CASSQHSPPETQYF. The DNA of the CDR3 is TGTGCCAGCAGCCAACACAGCCCTCCAGAGACCCAGTACTTC. This chain connects TRBV6-6 to TRBJ2-5; D remains unclear. The CDR3 runs to 14 residues. Per germline, CDR1 MNHNY and CDR2 SVGAGI (reference sequence). Deletions cut 6 bases from V and 4 bases from J, with 15 bases between.

This chain joins TRBV2 and TRBJ2-1, with D unresolved. Trimming pared 7 bases from V and 0 bases from J, leaving 13 bases between. Per germline, CDR1 SNHLY and CDR2 FYNNEI. The CDR3 is made up of 15 amino acids. The chain's CDR3 is CASTPNPSSYNEQFF. The DNA for the CDR3 is TGTGCCAGCACACCCAATCCCAGCTCCTACAATGAGCAGTTCTTC. Using reference TRBV2 and TRBJ2-1 for the parts outside the CDR3, the full variable domain is EPEVTQTPSHQVTQMGQEVILRCVPISNHLYFYWYRQILGQKVEFLVSFYNNEISEKSEIFDDQFSVERPDGSNFTLKIRSTKLEDSAMYFCASTPNPSSYNEQFFGPGTRLTVL.

V and J are TRBV9 and TRBJ2-5; 9 nucleotides line up with TRBD1. V was clipped by 3 bases and J by 1 base; unmatched bases: 1. From germline, CDR1 is SGDLS and CDR2 YYNGEE. The CDR3 totals 14 residues. The chain's CDR3 is CASSEQGAQETQYF. In DNA form, the CDR3 reads TGTGCCAGCAGCGAACAGGGGGCCCAAGAGACCCAGTACTTC. Full variable domain (remainder filled in from reference TRBV9 and TRBJ2-5): DSGVTQTPKHLITATGQRVTLRCSPRSGDLSVYWYQQSLDQGLQFLIQYYNGEERAKGNILERFSAQQFPDLHSELNLSSLELGDSALYFCASSEQGAQETQYFGPGTRLLVL.